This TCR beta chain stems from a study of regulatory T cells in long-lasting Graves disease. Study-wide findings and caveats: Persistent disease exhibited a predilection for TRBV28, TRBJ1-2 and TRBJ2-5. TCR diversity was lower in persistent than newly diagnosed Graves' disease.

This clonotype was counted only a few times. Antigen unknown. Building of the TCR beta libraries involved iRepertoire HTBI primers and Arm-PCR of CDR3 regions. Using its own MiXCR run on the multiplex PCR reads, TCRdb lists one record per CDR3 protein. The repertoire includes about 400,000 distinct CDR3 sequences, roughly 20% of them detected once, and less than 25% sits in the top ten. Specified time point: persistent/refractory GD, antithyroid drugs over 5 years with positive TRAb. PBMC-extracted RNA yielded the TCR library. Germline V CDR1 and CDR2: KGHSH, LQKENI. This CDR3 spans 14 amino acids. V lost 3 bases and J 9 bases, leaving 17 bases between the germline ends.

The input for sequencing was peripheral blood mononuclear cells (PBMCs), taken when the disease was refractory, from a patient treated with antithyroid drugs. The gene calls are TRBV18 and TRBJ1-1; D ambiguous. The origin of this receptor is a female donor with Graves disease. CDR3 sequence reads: CASSPGGDILKAFF. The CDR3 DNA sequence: TGTGCCAGCTCACCCGGTGGCGACATTCTCAAAGCTTTCTTT. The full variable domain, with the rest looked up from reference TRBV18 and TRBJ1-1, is NAGVMQNPRHLVRRRGQEARLRCSPMKGHSHVYWYRQLPEEGLKFMVYLQKENIIDESGMPKERFSAEFPKEGPSILRIQQVVRGDSAAYFCASSPGGDILKAFFGQGTRLTVV.